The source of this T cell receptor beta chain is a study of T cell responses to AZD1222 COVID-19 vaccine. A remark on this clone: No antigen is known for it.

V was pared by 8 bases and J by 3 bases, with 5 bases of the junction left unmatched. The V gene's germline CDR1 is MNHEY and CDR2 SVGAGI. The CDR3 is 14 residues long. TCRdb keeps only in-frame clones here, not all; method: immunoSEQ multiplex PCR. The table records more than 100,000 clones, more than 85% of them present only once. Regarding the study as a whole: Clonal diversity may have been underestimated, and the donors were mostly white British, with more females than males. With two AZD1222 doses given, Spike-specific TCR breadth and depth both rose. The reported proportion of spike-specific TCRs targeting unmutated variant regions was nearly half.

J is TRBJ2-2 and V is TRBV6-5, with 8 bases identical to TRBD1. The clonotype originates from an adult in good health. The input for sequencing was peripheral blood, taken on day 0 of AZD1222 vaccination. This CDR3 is CASRGTGHTGELFF. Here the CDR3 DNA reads TGTGCCAGCCGGGGGACAGGCCACACCGGGGAGCTGTTTTTT.